The 17 T cell receptor beta chains below all came from one sample that was sequenced in a study of early T cells in non-severe SARS-CoV-2 infection. TCRdb reprocessed the 5' RACE reads via MiXCR and lists one record per CDR3 protein. The sample gives some 90,000 distinct CDR3 sequences, around 14% of which show up once; about 5.5% is in the top ten. Sample: whole blood. These receptors all come from an adult who was a healthcare worker with PCR-confirmed SARS-CoV-2 infection or an uninfected control (not recorded which).

The V gene is TRBV5-6, the J gene TRBJ2-4; D gene uncertain. V was shortened by 3 bases and J by 5 bases, with 3 bases between the two germline ends. CDR1 SGHDT and CDR2 YYEEEE come from the germline V gene. This CDR3 has 11 amino acids. The CDR3 DNA sequence: TGTGCCAGCAGCTATCAAAACATTCAGTACTTC. It encodes CASSYQNIQYF. Complete variable domain (other parts from reference TRBV5-6 and TRBJ2-4): DAGVTQSPTHLIKTRGQQVTLRCSPKSGHDTVSWYQQALGQGPQFIFQYYEEEERQRGNFPDRFSGHQFPNYSSELNVNALLLGDSALYLCASSYQNIQYFGAGTRLSVL.

J is TRBJ2-2 and V is TRBV6-2 or TRBV6-3; D not certain. Between the trimmed V and J ends, which lost 8 bases and 0 bases, there was a span of 7 bases. In germline, CDR1 is MNHEY, CDR2 SVGEGT. The CDR3 consists of 13 residues. The CDR3 region is CASSFANTGELFF. CDR3 DNA: TGTGCCAGCTCATTCGCGAACACCGGGGAGCTGTTTTTT.

This clonotype was observed a few times. This chain links TRBV10-3 with TRBJ2-1, with TRBD1 identical over 9 bases. The CDR3 length is 15 residues. Trimming took 3 bases from V and 8 from J; bases not matched to a gene: 8. Germline V lookup: CDR1 ENHRY, CDR2 SYGVKD. CDR3 in amino acids: CAISDPGTGSDEQFF. DNA for the CDR3: TGTGCCATCAGTGACCCTGGGACAGGGAGTGATGAGCAGTTCTTC.

The V call is TRBV9, the J call TRBJ2-3; D remains ambiguous. Trimming stripped 4 bases from V and 5 bases from J, with 11 bases between. The length of the CDR3 is 13 residues. Germline V gene lookup returns CDR1 SGDLS and CDR2 YYNGEE. The CDR3 DNA is TGTGCCAGCAGCCCAGTGGGGAAAGATACGCAGTATTTT. It encodes CASSPVGKDTQYF.

The table lists this clonotype with a few counts. The chain links TRBV5-1 to TRBJ1-4; D gene uncertain. Per the germline V gene, CDR1 is SGHRS and CDR2 is YFSETQ. With 4 bases removed from V and 11 bases from J, the gap between germline ends came to 18 bases. The CDR3 runs 14 residues. The CDR3 nucleotides read TGCGCCAGCAGCGAAGTGGCGGTGGGTGAGAAACTGTTTTTT. It specifies CASSEVAVGEKLFF.

CDR3 coding DNA: TGTGCCAGCAGCCAGGGCAGGGGGTTATCTAGCGGGTCCTACGAGCAGTACTTC. Encoded protein: CASSQGRGLSSGSYEQYF. The rearrangement uses TRBV28 and TRBJ2-7, with D perhaps matching TRBD2 (8 bases). Germline V gene sequence: CDR1 MDHEN, CDR2 SYDVKM. This CDR3 contains 18 residues. V lost 6 bases and J lost 1, with 25 bases in between.

The rearrangement links TRBV5-1 to TRBJ1-2; 10 nucleotides match TRBD1. The CDR3 length is 16 residues. CDR1 is SGHRS and CDR2 is YFSETQ in the germline V gene. The trim removed 3 bases at V and 4 bases at J, leaving 9 bases unmatched. CDR3 in DNA: TGCGCCAGCAGCTCGCGCCCGGGACAGGGGCTCTATGGCTACACCTTC. Amino acid sequence: CASSSRPGQGLYGYTF. The full variable domain, with the rest looked up from reference TRBV5-1 and TRBJ1-2, is KAGVTQTPRYLIKTRGQQVTLSCSPISGHRSVSWYQQTPGQGLQFLFEYFSETQRNKGNFPGRFSGRQFSNSRSEMNVSTLELGDSALYLCASSSRPGQGLYGYTFGSGTRLTVV.

The table lists this clonotype with a few counts. J is TRBJ1-5 and V is TRBV28, with D unclear. Germline lookup yields CDR1 MDHEN and CDR2 SYDVKM. The V gene lost 4 bases and the J gene lost 5 bases, with 12 bases spanning the gap. The CDR3 has 14 residues. The CDR3 loop is CASSSDKGYQPQHF. The CDR3 DNA is TGTGCCAGCAGTTCCGACAAGGGATATCAGCCCCAGCATTTT.

V and J are TRBV18 and TRBJ2-2, with D perhaps assigned TRBD1 or TRBD2 (5 bases each). The CDR3 sequence is 16 residues long. With 0 bases removed from V and 5 bases from J, the gap between germline ends came to 13 bases. Germline V gene sequence: CDR1 KGHSH, CDR2 LQKENI. The CDR3 reads CASSPPGPEGTGELFF. DNA for the CDR3: TGTGCCAGCTCACCACCGGGACCTGAGGGGACCGGGGAGCTGTTTTTT.

This clonotype was observed many times. V gene TRBV12-3 or TRBV12-4 combines with J gene TRBJ1-6, with TRBD1 matching over 10 bases. This CDR3 region has 17 residues. The V and J ends lost 3 bases and 7 bases, in that order; junction bases with no gene match: 9. Here the CDR3 reads CASSLKYGQGVNSPLHF. CDR3 nucleotide sequence: TGTGCCAGCAGTTTGAAGTACGGACAGGGGGTAAATTCACCCCTCCACTTT.

This clonotype was seen just once. The chain carries TRBV12-3 or TRBV12-4 and TRBJ1-3; no definite D call. The CDR3 covers 12 residues. V dropped 4 bases and J dropped 0 bases, with 1 base sitting between them. The CDR3 protein is CASSYSGNTIYF. CDR3 nucleotides: TGTGCCAGCAGTTACTCTGGAAACACCATATATTTT.

This clonotype was picked up a small number of times. The chain combines TRBV28 with TRBJ2-4; D is undetermined. Trimming stripped 5 bases from V and 7 bases from J, with 27 bases between. This CDR3 is built from 18 residues. CDR1 MDHEN and CDR2 SYDVKM come from the germline V gene. CDR3 protein: CASSRHSFVPAKRNIQYF. CDR3 DNA: TGTGCCAGCAGTCGCCACTCGTTCGTCCCCGCGAAGAGGAACATTCAGTACTTC.

This clonotype was recorded a few times. The chain recombines TRBV20-1 with TRBJ2-1; TRBD2 aligns across 9 bases. Looked up from germline, CDR1 is DFQATT and CDR2 is SNEGSKA (reference sequence). CDR3 length: 19 residues. The V and J ends lost 0 bases and 5 bases, in that order; junction bases with no gene match: 17. The CDR3 is CSARDRAGGPVIFHNEQFF. The CDR3 coding sequence is TGCAGTGCTAGAGATCGGGCGGGAGGGCCGGTAATCTTCCACAATGAGCAGTTCTTC.

This clonotype was picked up a small number of times. The V gene is TRBV28, the J gene TRBJ1-5, with D possibly matching TRBD1 (6 bases). V was shortened by 8 bases and J by 1 base, with 12 bases between the two germline ends. The CDR3 consists of 14 residues. Germline assignment: CDR1 MDHEN and CDR2 SYDVKM. In DNA, the CDR3 is TGTGCCAGCGTCCAGGGGAACAGCAATCAGCCCCAGCATTTT. This encodes CASVQGNSNQPQHF.

The rearrangement joins TRBV20-1 to TRBJ2-1; 9 nucleotides match TRBD2. This CDR3 region has 16 residues. V shed 5 bases, J shed 10 bases, and the junction held 18 bases outside the gene matches. Germline V gives CDR1 DFQATT, CDR2 SNEGSKA (reference sequence). CDR3 amino acids: CSARELTSGTGLEQFF. In DNA, the CDR3 is TGCAGTGCTCGTGAACTGACTAGCGGTACCGGCCTGGAGCAGTTCTTC.

The chain recombines TRBV7-3 with TRBJ2-7; the D is unclear. Trimming stripped 2 bases from V and 5 bases from J, with 10 bases between. The CDR3 sequence is 13 residues long. Germline V lookup: CDR1 SGHTA, CDR2 FQGTGA. CDR3 residues: CASSLVDRDEQYF. The CDR3 nucleotides read TGTGCCAGCAGCTTAGTCGACCGGGACGAGCAGTACTTC.

This clonotype showed up just a few times. The V and J genes are TRBV3-1 and TRBJ1-2; D is unresolved. Trimming removed 1 base at V and 6 bases at J, with 6 bases between. The CDR3 contains 12 residues. In germline, CDR1 is LGHDT, CDR2 YNNKEL (reference sequence). CDR3 nucleotides: TGTGCCAGCAGCCAAGGAGAGAATGGCTACACCTTC. Translated: CASSQGENGYTF.